This is a list of T cell receptor beta chains from one sample in a study of CD4 T cells in lung cancer. Measured with immunoSEQ multiplex PCR; TCRdb has only the in-frame clones, and not every one. The sample contains approximately 11,000 clones, around two thirds of which appear only once. Sequencing was performed on normal lung tissue taken away from the tumor. The receptors here all came from a man aged 60 to 69 with non-small cell lung cancer. Each CDR3 is given with its conserved first and last residue. D genes are given only for firm matches. Size tells how often a clone was seen (once, few, many) or the class of an expanded clone, and some rows leave it out.

cdr3_nt	cdr3_aa	clone_size	j_call	v_call	d_call
TGTGCCAGCAGCTCGGGACTCCGTAGCACAGATACGCAGTATTTT	CASSSGLRSTDTQYF	-	TRBJ2-3	TRBV11-2	-
TGTGCCAGTTCCCGAGGGGAGGGAGGGACTGAAGCTTTCTTT	CASSRGEGGTEAFF	few	TRBJ1-1	TRBV19	-
TGTGCTAGCAGCCTCTTGGGACAGGGTGGGACCCAGTACTTC	CASSLLGQGGTQYF	few	TRBJ2-5	TRBV7-7	TRBD1
TGTGCCATCAGTGAGACAGGGAACACTGAAGCTTTCTTT	CAISETGNTEAFF	-	TRBJ1-1	TRBV10-3	-
TGTGCCAGCAGTGATGCCGGGACTAGTTGGGGGGATACGCAGTATTTT	CASSDAGTSWGDTQYF	few	TRBJ2-3	TRBV2	TRBD2
TGTGCCAGCAGTTATTGGGGGGCTAGCGGCTCCTACGAGCAGTACTTC	CASSYWGASGSYEQYF	-	TRBJ2-7	TRBV6-6	-
TGTGCCAGCATGATAGCGGTGCAAGATACGCAGTATTTT	CASMIAVQDTQYF	once	TRBJ2-3	TRBV28	-
TGTGCCAGCAGCTTAGAGACGACAGGACGGGATGAAAAACTGTTTTTT	CASSLETTGRDEKLFF	once	TRBJ1-4	TRBV14	-
TGTGCCAGCAGTTACTCGTTGGGGCCCGCCTACGAGCAGTACTTC	CASSYSLGPAYEQYF	-	TRBJ2-7	TRBV6-5	-
TGTGCCAGCAGCCTCCATTACGAGCAGTACTTC	CASSLHYEQYF	-	TRBJ2-7	TRBV14	-
TGTGCCAGCATTTATGGGGGGAGGGTAGGAACCGGGGAGCTGTTTTTT	CASIYGGRVGTGELFF	-	TRBJ2-2	TRBV7-8	TRBD2
TGTGCCAGCAGAGTGAATAATCAGATCACCTACGAGCAGTACTTC	CASRVNNQITYEQYF	-	TRBJ2-7	TRBV2	-
TGTGCCAGCAGGACCTGGACAGGGAACACTGAAGCTTTCTTT	CASRTWTGNTEAFF	few	TRBJ1-1	TRBV2	TRBD1